This TCR beta chain was recovered during a study of CD8 T cells in Susac syndrome. The CDR3 covers 17 residues. V lost 3 bases to trimming and J lost 0 bases, with 16 bases between them. Germline CDR1 reads SGDLS; CDR2 reads YYNGEE. An amount of RNA that ranged from roughly 0.45 to 1 ug was reverse transcribed with random hexamers. A multiplex approach, immunoSEQ multiplex PCR, amplified TCR beta CDR3 across 54 Vbeta and 13 Jbeta. MiXCR, run by TCRdb on the immunoSEQ multiplex PCR reads, gives a single entry per CDR3 protein. The table lists approximately 190,000 distinct CDR3 sequences, about 95% of them singletons. Sequencing of TCR beta was undertaken in CD8+ and CD4+ T cells derived from blood. While CD8+ and CD4+ T cells were isolated negatively, TEMRA cells were enriched by FACS.

The V call is TRBV9, the J call TRBJ2-1; D is uncertain. The sequencing input was CD4+ T cells from PBMCs. The source is a human donor with multiple sclerosis. The CDR3: CASSGSSSPSSYNEQFF. DNA of the CDR3: TGTGCCAGCAGCGGGTCCTCGTCCCCAAGCTCCTACAATGAGCAGTTCTTC.